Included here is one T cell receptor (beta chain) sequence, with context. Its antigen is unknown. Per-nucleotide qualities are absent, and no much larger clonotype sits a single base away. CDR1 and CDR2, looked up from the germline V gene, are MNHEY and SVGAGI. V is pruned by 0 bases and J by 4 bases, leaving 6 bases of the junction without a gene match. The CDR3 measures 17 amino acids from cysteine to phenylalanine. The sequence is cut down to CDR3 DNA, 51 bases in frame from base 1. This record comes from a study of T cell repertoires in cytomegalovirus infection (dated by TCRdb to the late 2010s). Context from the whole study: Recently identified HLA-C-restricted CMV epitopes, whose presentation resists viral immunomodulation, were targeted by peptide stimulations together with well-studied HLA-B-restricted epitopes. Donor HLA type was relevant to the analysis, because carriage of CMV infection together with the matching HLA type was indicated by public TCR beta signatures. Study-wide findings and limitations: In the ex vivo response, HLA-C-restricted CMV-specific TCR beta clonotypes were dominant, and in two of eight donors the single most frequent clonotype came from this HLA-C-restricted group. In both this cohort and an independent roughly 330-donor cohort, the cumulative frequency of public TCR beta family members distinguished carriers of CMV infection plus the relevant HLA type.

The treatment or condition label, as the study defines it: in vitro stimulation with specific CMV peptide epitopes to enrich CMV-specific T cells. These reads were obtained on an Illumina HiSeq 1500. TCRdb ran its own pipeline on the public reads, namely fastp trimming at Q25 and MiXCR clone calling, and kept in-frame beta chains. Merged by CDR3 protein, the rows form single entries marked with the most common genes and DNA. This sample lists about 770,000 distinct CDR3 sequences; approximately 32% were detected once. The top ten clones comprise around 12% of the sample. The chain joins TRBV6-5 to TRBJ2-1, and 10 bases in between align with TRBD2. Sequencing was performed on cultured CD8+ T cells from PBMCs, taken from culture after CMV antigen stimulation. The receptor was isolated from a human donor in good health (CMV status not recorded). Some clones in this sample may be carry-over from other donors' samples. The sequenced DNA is TGTGCCAGCAGTTACTCTCAGCGGGGGGGAAAGTACAATGAGCAGTTCTTC. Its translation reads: CASSYSQRGGKYNEQFF.